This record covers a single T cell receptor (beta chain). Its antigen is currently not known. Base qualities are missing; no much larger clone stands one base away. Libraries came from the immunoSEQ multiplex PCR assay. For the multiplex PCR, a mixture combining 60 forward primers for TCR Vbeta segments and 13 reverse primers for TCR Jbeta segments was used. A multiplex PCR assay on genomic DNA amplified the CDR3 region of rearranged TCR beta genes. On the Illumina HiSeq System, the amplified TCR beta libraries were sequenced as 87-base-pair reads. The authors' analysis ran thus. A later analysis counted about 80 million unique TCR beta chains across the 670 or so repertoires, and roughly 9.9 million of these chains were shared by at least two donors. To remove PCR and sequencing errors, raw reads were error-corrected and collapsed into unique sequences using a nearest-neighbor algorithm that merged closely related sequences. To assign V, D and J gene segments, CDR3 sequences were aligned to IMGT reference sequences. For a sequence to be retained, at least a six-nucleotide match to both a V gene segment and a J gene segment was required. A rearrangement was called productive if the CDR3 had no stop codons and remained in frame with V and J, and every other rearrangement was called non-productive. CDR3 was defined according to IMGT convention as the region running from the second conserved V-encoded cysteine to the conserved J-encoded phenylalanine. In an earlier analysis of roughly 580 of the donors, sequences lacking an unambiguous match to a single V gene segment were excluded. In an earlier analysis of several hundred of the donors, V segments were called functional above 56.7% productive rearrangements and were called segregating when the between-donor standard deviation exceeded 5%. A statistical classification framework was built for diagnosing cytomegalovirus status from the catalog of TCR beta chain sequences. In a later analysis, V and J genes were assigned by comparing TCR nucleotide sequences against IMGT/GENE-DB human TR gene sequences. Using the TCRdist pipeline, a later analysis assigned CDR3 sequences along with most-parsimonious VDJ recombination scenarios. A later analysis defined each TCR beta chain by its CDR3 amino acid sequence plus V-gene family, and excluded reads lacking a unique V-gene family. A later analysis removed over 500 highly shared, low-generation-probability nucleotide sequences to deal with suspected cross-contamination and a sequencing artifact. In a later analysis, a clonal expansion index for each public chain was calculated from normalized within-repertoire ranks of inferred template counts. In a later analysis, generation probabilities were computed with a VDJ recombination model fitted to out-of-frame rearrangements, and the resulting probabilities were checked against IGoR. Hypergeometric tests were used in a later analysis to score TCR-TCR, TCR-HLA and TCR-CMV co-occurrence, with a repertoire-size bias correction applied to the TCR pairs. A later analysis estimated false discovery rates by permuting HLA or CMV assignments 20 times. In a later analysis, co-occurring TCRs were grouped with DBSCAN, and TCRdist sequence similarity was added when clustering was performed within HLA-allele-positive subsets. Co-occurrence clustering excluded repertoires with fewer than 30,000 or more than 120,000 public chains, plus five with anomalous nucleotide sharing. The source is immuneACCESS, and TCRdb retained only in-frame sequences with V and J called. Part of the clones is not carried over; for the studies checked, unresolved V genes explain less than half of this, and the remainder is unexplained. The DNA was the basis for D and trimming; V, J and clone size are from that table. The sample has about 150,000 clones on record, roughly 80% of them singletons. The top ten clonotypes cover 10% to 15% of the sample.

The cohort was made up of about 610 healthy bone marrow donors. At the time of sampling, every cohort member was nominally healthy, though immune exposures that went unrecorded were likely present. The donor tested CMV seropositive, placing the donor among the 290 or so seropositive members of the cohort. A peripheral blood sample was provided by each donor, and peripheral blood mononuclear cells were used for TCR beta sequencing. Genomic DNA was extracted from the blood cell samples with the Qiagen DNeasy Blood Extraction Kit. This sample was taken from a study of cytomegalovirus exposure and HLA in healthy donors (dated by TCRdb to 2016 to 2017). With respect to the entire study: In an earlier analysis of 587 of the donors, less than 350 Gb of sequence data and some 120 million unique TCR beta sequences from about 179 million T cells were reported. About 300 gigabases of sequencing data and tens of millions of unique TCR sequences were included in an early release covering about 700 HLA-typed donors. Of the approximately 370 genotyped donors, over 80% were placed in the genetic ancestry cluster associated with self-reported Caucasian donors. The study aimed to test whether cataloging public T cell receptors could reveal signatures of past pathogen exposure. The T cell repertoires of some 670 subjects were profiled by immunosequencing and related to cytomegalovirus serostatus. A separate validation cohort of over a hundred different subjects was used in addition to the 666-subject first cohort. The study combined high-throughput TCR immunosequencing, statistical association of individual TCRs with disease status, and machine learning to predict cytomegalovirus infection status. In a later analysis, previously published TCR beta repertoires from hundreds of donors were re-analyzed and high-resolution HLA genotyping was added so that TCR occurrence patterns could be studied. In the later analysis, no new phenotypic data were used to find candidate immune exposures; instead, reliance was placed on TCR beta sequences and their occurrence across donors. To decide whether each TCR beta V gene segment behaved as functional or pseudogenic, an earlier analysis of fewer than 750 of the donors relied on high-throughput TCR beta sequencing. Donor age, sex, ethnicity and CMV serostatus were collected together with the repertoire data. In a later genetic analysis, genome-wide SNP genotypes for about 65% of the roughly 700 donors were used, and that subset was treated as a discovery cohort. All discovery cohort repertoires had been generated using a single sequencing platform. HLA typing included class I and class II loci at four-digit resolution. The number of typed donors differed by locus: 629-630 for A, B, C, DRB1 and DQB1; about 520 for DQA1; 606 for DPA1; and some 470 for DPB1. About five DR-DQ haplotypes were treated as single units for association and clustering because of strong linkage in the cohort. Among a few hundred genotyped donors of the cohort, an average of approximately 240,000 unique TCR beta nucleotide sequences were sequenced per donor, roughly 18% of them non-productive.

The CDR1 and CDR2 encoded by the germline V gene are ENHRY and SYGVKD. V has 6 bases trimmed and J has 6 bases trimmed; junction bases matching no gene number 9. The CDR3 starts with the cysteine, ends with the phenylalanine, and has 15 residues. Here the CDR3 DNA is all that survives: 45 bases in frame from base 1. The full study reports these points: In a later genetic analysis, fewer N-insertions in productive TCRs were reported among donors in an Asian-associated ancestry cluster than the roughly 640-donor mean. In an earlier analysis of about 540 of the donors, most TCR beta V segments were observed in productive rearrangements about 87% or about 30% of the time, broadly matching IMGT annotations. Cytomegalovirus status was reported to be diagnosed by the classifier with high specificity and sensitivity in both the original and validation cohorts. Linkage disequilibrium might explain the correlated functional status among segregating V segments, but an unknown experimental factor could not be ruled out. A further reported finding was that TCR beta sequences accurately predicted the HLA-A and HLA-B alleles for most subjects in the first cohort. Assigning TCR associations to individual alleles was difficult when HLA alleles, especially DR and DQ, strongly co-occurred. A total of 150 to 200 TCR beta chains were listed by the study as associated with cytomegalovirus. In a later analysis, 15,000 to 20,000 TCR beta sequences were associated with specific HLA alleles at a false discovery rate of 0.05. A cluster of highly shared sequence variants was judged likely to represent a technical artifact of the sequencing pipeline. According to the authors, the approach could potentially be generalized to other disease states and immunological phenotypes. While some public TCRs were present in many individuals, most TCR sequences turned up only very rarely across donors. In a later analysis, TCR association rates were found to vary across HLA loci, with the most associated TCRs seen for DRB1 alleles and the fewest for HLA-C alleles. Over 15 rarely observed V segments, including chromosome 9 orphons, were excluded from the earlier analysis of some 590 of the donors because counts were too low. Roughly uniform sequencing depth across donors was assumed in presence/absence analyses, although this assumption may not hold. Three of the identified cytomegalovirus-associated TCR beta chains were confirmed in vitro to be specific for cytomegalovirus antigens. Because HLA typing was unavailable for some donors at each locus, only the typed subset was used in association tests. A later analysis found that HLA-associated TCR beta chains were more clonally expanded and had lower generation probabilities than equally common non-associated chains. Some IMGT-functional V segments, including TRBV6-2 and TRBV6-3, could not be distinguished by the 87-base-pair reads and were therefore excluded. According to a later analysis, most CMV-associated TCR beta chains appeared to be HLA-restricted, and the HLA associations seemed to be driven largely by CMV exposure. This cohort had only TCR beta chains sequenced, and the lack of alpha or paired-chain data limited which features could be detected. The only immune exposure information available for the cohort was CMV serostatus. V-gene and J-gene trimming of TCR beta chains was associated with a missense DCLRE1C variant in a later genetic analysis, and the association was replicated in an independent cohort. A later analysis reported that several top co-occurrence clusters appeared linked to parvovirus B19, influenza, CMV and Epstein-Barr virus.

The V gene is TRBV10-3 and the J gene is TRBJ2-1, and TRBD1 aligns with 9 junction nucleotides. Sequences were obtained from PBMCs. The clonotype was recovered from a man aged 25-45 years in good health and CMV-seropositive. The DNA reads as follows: TGTGCCATCAGCCCTGGGACAGGGTGGGGCAATGAGCAGTTCTTC. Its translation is CAISPGTGWGNEQFF.